This TCR beta chain was retrieved from a study of early T cells in non-severe SARS-CoV-2 infection. The CDR3 contains 16 residues. In germline, CDR1 is MNHEY, CDR2 SVGEGT. With 7 bases clipped from V and 8 bases from J, the junction kept 16 bases outside the gene matches. Unique molecular identifiers (one per individual cDNA molecule) were attached. MiXCR, applied by TCRdb to the 5' RACE reads, yields one record per CDR3 protein. The sample records about 64,000 distinct CDR3 sequences, less than 15% being singletons. The chain joins TRBV6-2 or TRBV6-3 to TRBJ1-2; TRBD1 aligns across 10 bases. What was sequenced was whole blood. This receptor was identified in an adult who was a healthcare worker with PCR-confirmed SARS-CoV-2 infection or an uninfected control (not recorded which). The CDR3 sequence: CASKTTYRQGADGYTF. As DNA, the CDR3 is TGTGCCAGCAAGACGACGTATCGACAGGGGGCGGACGGCTACACCTTC.